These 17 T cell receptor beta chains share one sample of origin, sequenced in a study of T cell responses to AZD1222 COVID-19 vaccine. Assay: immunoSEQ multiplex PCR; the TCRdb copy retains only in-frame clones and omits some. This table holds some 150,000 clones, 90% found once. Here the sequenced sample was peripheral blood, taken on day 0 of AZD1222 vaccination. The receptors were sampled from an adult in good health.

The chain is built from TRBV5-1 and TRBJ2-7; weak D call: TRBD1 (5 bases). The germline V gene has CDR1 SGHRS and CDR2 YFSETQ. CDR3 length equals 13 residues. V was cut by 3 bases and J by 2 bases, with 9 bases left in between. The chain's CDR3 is CASSWGGTYEQYF. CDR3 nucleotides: TGCGCCAGCAGCTGGGGCGGAACCTACGAGCAGTACTTC.

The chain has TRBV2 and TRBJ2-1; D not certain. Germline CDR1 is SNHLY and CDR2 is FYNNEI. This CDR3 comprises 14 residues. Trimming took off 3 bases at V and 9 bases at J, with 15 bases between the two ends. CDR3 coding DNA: TGTGCCAGCAGTGAGATCGGTGTTTCCACTGAGCAGTTCTTC. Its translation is CASSEIGVSTEQFF.

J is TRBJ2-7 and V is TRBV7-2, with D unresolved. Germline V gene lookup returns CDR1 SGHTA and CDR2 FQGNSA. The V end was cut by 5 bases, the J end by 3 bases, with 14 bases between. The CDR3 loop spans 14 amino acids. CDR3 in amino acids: CASSVNLVLYEQYF. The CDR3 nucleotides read TGTGCCAGCAGCGTTAATCTAGTTCTCTACGAGCAGTACTTC.

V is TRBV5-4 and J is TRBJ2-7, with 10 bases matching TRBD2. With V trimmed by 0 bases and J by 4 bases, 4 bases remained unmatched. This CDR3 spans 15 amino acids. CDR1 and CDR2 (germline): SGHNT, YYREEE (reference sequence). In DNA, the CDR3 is TGTGCCAGCAGCTTGGCCGGTAGCGGGGGGTACGAGCAGTACTTC. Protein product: CASSLAGSGGYEQYF.

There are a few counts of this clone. This CDR3 reads CATSREPGARDEQYF. The DNA for the CDR3 is TGTGCCACCAGCAGAGAGCCGGGGGCGAGGGACGAGCAGTACTTC. This chain connects TRBV15 to TRBJ2-7; the D call may be TRBD1 or TRBD2 (6 bases each). Germline assignment: CDR1 LNHNV and CDR2 YYDKDF (reference sequence). The CDR3 length is 15 residues. The V end was cut by 0 bases, the J end by 5 bases, with 14 bases between.

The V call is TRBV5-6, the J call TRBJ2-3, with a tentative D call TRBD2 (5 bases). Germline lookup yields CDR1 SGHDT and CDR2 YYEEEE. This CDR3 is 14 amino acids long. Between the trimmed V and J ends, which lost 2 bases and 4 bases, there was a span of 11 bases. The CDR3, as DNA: TGTGCCAGCAGCTTCGGCCGGGATTCAGATACGCAGTATTTT. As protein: CASSFGRDSDTQYF.

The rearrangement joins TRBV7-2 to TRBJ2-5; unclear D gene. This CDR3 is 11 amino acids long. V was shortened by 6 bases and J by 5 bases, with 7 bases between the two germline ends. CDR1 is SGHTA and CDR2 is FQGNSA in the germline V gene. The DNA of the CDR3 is TGTGCCAGCAGTTCATTCGAGACCCAGTACTTC. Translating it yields CASSSFETQYF.

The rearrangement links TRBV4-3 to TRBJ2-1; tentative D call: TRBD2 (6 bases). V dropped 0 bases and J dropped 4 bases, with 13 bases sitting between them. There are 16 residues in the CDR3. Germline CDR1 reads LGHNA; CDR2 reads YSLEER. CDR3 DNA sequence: TGCGCCAGCAGCCAAGAACTAGCTATGTTGTACAATGAGCAGTTCTTC. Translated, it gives CASSQELAMLYNEQFF.

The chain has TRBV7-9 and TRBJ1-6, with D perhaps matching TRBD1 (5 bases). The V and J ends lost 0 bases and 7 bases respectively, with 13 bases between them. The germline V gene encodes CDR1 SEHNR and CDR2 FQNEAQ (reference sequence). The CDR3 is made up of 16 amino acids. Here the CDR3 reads CASSLAAAGLNSPLHF. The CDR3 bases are TGTGCCAGCAGCTTAGCAGCGGCAGGGCTCAATTCACCCCTCCACTTT.

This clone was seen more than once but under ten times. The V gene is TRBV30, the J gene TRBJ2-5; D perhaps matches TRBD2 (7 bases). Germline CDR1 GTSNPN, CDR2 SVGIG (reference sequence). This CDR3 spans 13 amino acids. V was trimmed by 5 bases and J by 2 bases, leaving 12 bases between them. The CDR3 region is CAWEGGKQETQYF. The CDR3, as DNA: TGTGCCTGGGAGGGGGGGAAGCAAGAGACCCAGTACTTC.

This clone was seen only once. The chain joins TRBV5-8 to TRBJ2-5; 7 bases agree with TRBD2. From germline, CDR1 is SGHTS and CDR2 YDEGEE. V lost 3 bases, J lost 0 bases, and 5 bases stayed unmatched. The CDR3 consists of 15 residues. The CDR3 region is CASSWGGTNQETQYF. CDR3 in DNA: TGTGCCAGCAGCTGGGGGGGGACTAACCAAGAGACCCAGTACTTC.

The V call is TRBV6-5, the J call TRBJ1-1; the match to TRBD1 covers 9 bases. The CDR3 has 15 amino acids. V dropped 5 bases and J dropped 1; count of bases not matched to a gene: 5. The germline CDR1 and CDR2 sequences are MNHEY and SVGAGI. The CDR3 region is CASSRTGAPNTEAFF. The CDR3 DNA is TGTGCCAGCAGTCGGACAGGGGCCCCGAACACTGAAGCTTTCTTT.

CDR3 sequence (DNA): TGTGCCAGCAGTGACGGCAGGGAAGGATCTCAGGCTTTCTTT. It is translated as CASSDGREGSQAFF. The V call is TRBV6-4, the J call TRBJ1-1, with D possibly being TRBD1 (5 bases). The CDR3 is 14 amino acids. CDR1 is MRHNA and CDR2 is SNTAGT in the germline V gene. Trimming took off 2 bases at V and 11 bases at J, with 18 bases between the two ends.

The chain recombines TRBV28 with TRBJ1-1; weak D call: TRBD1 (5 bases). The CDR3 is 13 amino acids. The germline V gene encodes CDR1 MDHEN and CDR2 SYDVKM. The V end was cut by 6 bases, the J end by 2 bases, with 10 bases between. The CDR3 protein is CASRLGRNTEAFF. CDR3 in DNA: TGTGCCAGCAGATTGGGACGCAACACTGAAGCTTTCTTT. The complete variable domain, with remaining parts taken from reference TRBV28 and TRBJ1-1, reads DVKVTQSSRYLVKRTGEKVFLECVQDMDHENMFWYRQDPGLGLRLIYFSYDVKMKEKGDIPEGYSVSREKKERFSLILESASTNQTSMYLCASRLGRNTEAFFGQGTRLTVV.

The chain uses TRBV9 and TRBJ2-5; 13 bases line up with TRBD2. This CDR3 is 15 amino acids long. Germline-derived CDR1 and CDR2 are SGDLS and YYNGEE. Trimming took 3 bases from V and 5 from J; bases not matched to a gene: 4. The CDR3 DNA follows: TGTGCCAGCAGCGGGACTAGCGGGAGACGTGAGACCCAGTACTTC. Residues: CASSGTSGRRETQYF.

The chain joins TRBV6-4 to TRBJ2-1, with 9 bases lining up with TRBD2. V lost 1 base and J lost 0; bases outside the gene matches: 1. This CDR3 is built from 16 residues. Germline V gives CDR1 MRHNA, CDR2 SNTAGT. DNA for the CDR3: TGTGCCAGCAGTGACTGCGGGAGGGACTCCTACAATGAGCAGTTCTTC. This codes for CASSDCGRDSYNEQFF.

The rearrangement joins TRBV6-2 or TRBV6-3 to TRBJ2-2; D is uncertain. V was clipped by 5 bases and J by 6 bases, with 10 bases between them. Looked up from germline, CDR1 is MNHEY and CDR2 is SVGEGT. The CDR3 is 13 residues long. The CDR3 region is CASSTNDAGELFF. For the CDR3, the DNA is TGTGCCAGCAGTACGAACGACGCCGGGGAGCTGTTTTTT.